These 6 T cell receptor beta chains originate from one sample sequenced in a study of T cell responses to AZD1222 COVID-19 vaccine. Produced via immunoSEQ multiplex PCR; TCRdb's table is partial and in-frame only. The repertoire holds 75,000 to 85,000 clones, with 75% to 90% as singletons. The material sequenced was peripheral blood, taken 28 days after the second AZD1222 dose. These receptors were collected from an adult who received the AZD1222 COVID-19 vaccine.

J is TRBJ2-5 and V is TRBV7-3; TRBD1 is a possible D gene (6 bases). The CDR3 totals 15 residues. V was cut by 5 bases and J by 2 bases, with 15 bases left in between. Germline V lookup: CDR1 SGHTA, CDR2 FQGTGA. CDR3 nucleotide sequence: TGTGCCAGCAGCCCCGGGACACGCTCACAAGAGACCCAGTACTTC. This translates into CASSPGTRSQETQYF.

CDR3 loop: CASSRERRNTEAFF. The CDR3 bases are TGTGCCAGCAGTCGGGAGAGGAGGAACACTGAAGCTTTCTTT. The chain recombines TRBV28 with TRBJ1-1; D gene ambiguous. Germline V CDR1 and CDR2: MDHEN, SYDVKM. The CDR3 is 14 residues long. The V end lost 5 bases, the J end lost 1 base, and 11 bases lay between the germline ends.

The chain combines TRBV5-4 with TRBJ2-3; 8 nucleotides match TRBD2. Germline trimming cut 0 bases from V and 5 bases from J; bases unmatched to any gene: 8. The CDR3 runs to 16 residues. Germline loops: CDR1 SGHNT, CDR2 YYREEE (reference sequence). The CDR3 DNA reads as TGTGCCAGCAGCTTGGGGGCGGGGGGTTCTGGAGATACGCAGTATTTT. Translated: CASSLGAGGSGDTQYF.

V gene TRBV10-3 combines with J gene TRBJ2-1; 16 bases line up with TRBD2. This CDR3 region has 19 residues. The V gene's germline CDR1 is ENHRY and CDR2 SYGVKD. With 7 bases clipped from V and 0 bases from J, the junction kept 9 bases outside the gene matches. As DNA, the CDR3 is TGTGCCATCAAAAGTCCGGGACTAGCGGGGGGGACCTCCTACAATGAGCAGTTCTTC. Protein product: CAIKSPGLAGGTSYNEQFF.

This clone was counted a few times. CDR3: CASQPWGHNQPQHF. CDR3 DNA: TGTGCCAGCCAACCGTGGGGGCACAATCAGCCCCAGCATTTT. The rearrangement links TRBV19 to TRBJ1-5; TRBD1 might be the D (6 bases). The germline CDR1 and CDR2 sequences are LNHDA and SQIVND (reference sequence). Trimming removed 9 bases at V and 3 bases at J, with 15 bases between. The CDR3 consists of 14 residues.

This chain joins TRBV30 and TRBJ1-1; 7 nucleotides agree with TRBD1. The CDR3 contains 14 residues. The junction had 5 bases not matched to a gene; V was cut back by 3 bases and J by 1 base. The germline V gene has CDR1 GTSNPN and CDR2 SVGIG (reference sequence). The CDR3: CAWSRDRGNTEAFF. The CDR3 coding sequence is TGTGCCTGGAGCCGGGACAGAGGGAACACTGAAGCTTTCTTT.